This is a list of T cell receptor beta chains from one sample in a study of control samples from healthy donors and cancer patients. Only in-frame clones appear in the TCRdb table, and some are missing; sequencing was by immunoSEQ multiplex PCR. The table has 75,000 to 95,000 clones, 88% seen once. Sequencing was performed on blood. The receptors were gathered from a woman in her 50s in good health. Each CDR3 is given with its conserved first and last residue. A D gene is named only where the DNA matches it firmly. A row's size may be missing; if present it is once, few, many or a size class.

abundance	v_gene	j_gene	d_gene	CDR3aa	CDR3nt
.	TRBV5-6	TRBJ2-1	TRBD1	CASSWDRTNEQFF	TGTGCCAGCAGCTGGGACAGGACCAATGAGCAGTTCTTC
.	TRBV3-1/TRBV3-2	TRBJ1-1	.	CASSQGVMMNTEAFF	TGTGCCAGCAGCCAAGGGGTTATGATGAACACTGAAGCTTTCTTT
.	TRBV24-1	TRBJ1-3	.	CATSDPTASGNTIYF	TGTGCCACCAGTGACCCGACAGCCTCTGGAAACACCATATATTTT
.	TRBV25-1	TRBJ2-2	.	CASSDLTRYGELFF	TGTGCCAGCAGTGACCTCACTAGATACGGGGAGCTGTTTTTT
.	TRBV4-1	TRBJ2-3	TRBD2	CASSQRTSGLGTDTQYF	TGCGCCAGCAGCCAAAGGACTAGCGGGCTGGGCACAGATACGCAGTATTTT
.	TRBV5-6	TRBJ1-5	.	CASSFSGNQPQHF	TGTGCCAGCAGCTTTTCAGGAAATCAGCCCCAGCATTTT
.	TRBV24-1	TRBJ2-1	.	CATRGDNEQFF	TGTGCCACCCGGGGAGACAATGAGCAGTTCTTC
.	TRBV9	TRBJ2-7	.	CASSRRQGGVHEQYF	TGTGCCAGCAGCAGACGCCAGGGGGGGGTCCACGAGCAGTACTTC
few	TRBV5-1	TRBJ2-3	.	CASSISTVGSDTQYF	TGCGCCAGCAGCATTTCGACAGTTGGATCAGATACGCAGTATTTT
.	TRBV6-5	TRBJ2-1	.	CASAYLLSEQFF	TGTGCCAGCGCTTACCTACTCTCCGAGCAGTTCTTC
.	TRBV7-9	TRBJ1-3	TRBD1	CASSLAGQGPHSGNTIYF	TGTGCCAGCAGCTTAGCGGGACAGGGGCCCCACTCTGGAAACACCATATATTTT
once	TRBV7-2	TRBJ1-3	.	CASSLGPGNTIYF	TGTGCCAGCAGCTTAGGACCTGGAAACACCATATATTTT
large	TRBV2	TRBJ2-7	.	CASSGGTLSSYEQYF	TGTGCCAGCAGTGGGGGGACTTTAAGCTCCTACGAGCAGTACTTC
.	TRBV12-5	TRBJ2-5	TRBD1	CASGIDIPGQRETQYF	TGTGCTAGTGGAATCGATATCCCGGGACAGAGGGAGACCCAGTACTTC
.	TRBV5-6	TRBJ1-1	.	CASSFGARSTEAFF	TGTGCCAGCAGCTTTGGGGCGCGTTCTACTGAAGCTTTCTTT
.	TRBV19	TRBJ1-5	.	CASSVRLHHSNQPQHF	TGTGCCAGTAGCGTTCGGCTACACCATAGCAATCAGCCCCAGCATTTT
.	TRBV6-5	TRBJ1-1	.	CASSSVGTEAFF	TGTGCCAGCAGTTCAGTGGGCACTGAAGCTTTCTTT
.	TRBV7-9	TRBJ1-1	.	CASSHLGRNTEAFF	TGTGCCAGCAGCCACCTAGGCAGGAACACTGAAGCTTTCTTT
.	TRBV25-1	TRBJ2-1	.	CASSPRSNNEQFF	TGTGCCAGCAGCCCAAGGTCTAACAATGAGCAGTTCTTC
few	TRBV7-9	TRBJ1-1	TRBD1	CASSPGTVEAFF	TGTGCCAGCAGCCCCGGGACAGTTGAAGCTTTCTTT
.	TRBV4-1	TRBJ2-6	.	CASSQDYRATGANVLTF	TGCGCCAGCAGCCAAGATTATCGAGCAACTGGGGCCAACGTCCTGACTTTC
few	TRBV12-3/TRBV12-4	TRBJ1-2	TRBD1	CASTPSGGYGYTF	TGTGCCAGCACCCCCTCAGGGGGATACGGCTACACCTTC
.	TRBV5-6	TRBJ2-7	TRBD1	CASSFFAGQGQILYF	TGTGCCAGCAGCTTCTTTGCGGGACAGGGACAGATTTTGTACTTC
.	TRBV9	TRBJ2-7	.	CASSPRRGVDYEQYF	TGTGCCAGCAGCCCCCGTCGGGGAGTAGACTACGAGCAGTACTTC
.	TRBV7-8	TRBJ2-7	TRBD1	CASSAQGAYEQYF	TGTGCCAGCAGCGCCCAGGGGGCTTACGAGCAGTACTTC
.	TRBV13	TRBJ1-2	.	CASSLGGFYGYTF	TGTGCCAGCAGCTTAGGGGGGTTTTATGGCTACACCTTC
.	TRBV2	TRBJ2-1	.	CASSEAASSYNEQFF	TGTGCCAGCAGTGAAGCGGCCAGCTCCTACAATGAGCAGTTCTTC
.	TRBV3-1/TRBV3-2	TRBJ2-1	.	CASSHTPGQRGRNEQFF	TGTGCCAGCAGCCACACCCCAGGACAGCGGGGTAGGAATGAGCAGTTCTTC
.	TRBV6-5	TRBJ2-2	.	CAGRQGSNTGELFF	TGTGCGGGGAGACAAGGGTCGAACACCGGGGAGCTGTTTTTT
.	TRBV30	TRBJ1-1	.	CAWSARLLGAFF	TGTGCCTGGAGTGCGCGACTTTTGGGGGCTTTCTTT
.	TRBV6-6	TRBJ1-3	TRBD1	CASSRSGTGGGLGNTIYF	TGTGCCAGCAGTCGTTCCGGGACAGGGGGCGGTTTGGGAAACACCATATATTTT
once	TRBV15	TRBJ2-7	.	CATSRDLRAYEQYF	TGTGCCACCAGCAGAGATTTGAGGGCCTACGAGCAGTACTTC
.	TRBV7-9	TRBJ1-4	.	CASSLDGTYEKLFF	TGTGCCAGCAGCTTAGATGGGACTTATGAAAAACTGTTTTTT
.	TRBV4-2	TRBJ2-3	.	CASSQDWGRGWDGQYF	TGTGCCAGCAGCCAAGATTGGGGGCGGGGATGGGATGGGCAGTATTTT
.	TRBV27	TRBJ1-2	.	CASSLSPGTWGYTF	TGTGCCAGCAGTTTATCGCCGGGGACGTGGGGCTACACCTTC
.	TRBV6-6	TRBJ1-5	.	CASSYGGNQPQHF	TGTGCCAGCAGTTACGGGGGGAATCAGCCCCAGCATTTT
.	TRBV30	TRBJ1-1	.	CAWSLHGRAFF	TGTGCCTGGAGTCTTCACGGACGGGCTTTCTTT
.	TRBV15	TRBJ2-1	.	CATSRDPASEQFF	TGTGCCACCAGCAGAGATCCGGCGAGTGAGCAGTTCTTC
once	TRBV20-1	TRBJ1-2	.	CSARDGYGYTF	TGCAGTGCTAGAGATGGGTATGGCTACACCTTC
.	TRBV12-3/TRBV12-4	TRBJ2-3	.	CASTHRTDTQYF	TGTGCCAGCACTCACCGCACAGATACGCAGTATTTT
.	TRBV11-3	TRBJ1-1	.	CASSFSDKSEAFF	TGTGCCAGCAGCTTTTCCGATAAGTCTGAAGCTTTCTTT
.	TRBV5-1	TRBJ1-2	TRBD1	CASAGTGGNYGYTF	TGCGCCAGCGCTGGGACAGGGGGCAACTATGGCTACACCTTC
.	TRBV5-4	TRBJ1-2	.	CASSLARAEYGYTF	TGTGCCAGCAGCTTGGCCCGGGCCGAATATGGCTACACCTTC
.	TRBV30	TRBJ1-3	.	CAWNLDRFSGNTIYF	TGTGCCTGGAATTTAGACCGTTTCTCTGGAAACACCATATATTTT
.	TRBV6-5	TRBJ1-2	TRBD1	CASSYSTGTVAGYTF	TGTGCCAGCAGTTACTCAACCGGGACAGTAGCTGGCTACACCTTC
.	TRBV29-1	TRBJ1-2	.	CSVEDWGGSGYTF	TGCAGCGTTGAAGATTGGGGCGGGTCCGGCTACACCTTC
.	TRBV19	TRBJ2-7	.	CASSIFKGNYEQYF	TGTGCCAGTAGTATATTCAAGGGCAATTACGAGCAGTACTTC
.	TRBV7-9	TRBJ1-4	.	CASSPGHNGEKLFF	TGTGCCAGCAGCCCGGGACATAACGGCGAAAAACTGTTTTTT
.	TRBV19	TRBJ1-2	TRBD1	CASSPSRGRDYGYTF	TGTGCCAGTAGTCCAAGCAGGGGGCGCGACTATGGCTACACCTTC
.	TRBV6-5	TRBJ1-1	.	CASSIRGGTEAFF	TGTGCCAGCAGCATACGGGGGGGCACTGAAGCTTTCTTT
.	TRBV30	TRBJ1-4	.	CASALGATNEKLFF	TGTGCCTCGGCTCTAGGTGCAACTAATGAAAAACTGTTTTTT
.	TRBV19	TRBJ2-3	.	CASSTGTFPSTDTQYF	TGTGCCAGTAGTACCGGGACTTTTCCTAGCACAGATACGCAGTATTTT
.	TRBV10-1	TRBJ2-4	.	CASSVRGAFLAKNIQYF	TGCGCCAGCAGTGTACGGGGGGCCTTCCTAGCCAAAAACATTCAGTACTTC
.	TRBV7-9	TRBJ2-6	TRBD1	CASSPSWTGGSGANVLTF	TGTGCCAGCAGCCCTTCCTGGACAGGGGGCTCTGGGGCCAACGTCCTGACTTTC
.	TRBV7-2	TRBJ2-3	.	CASSPTRVSTDTQYF	TGTGCCAGCAGTCCTACTAGAGTTAGCACAGATACGCAGTATTTT
.	TRBV5-1	TRBJ2-3	TRBD2	CASSLSTSDGKDTQYF	TGCGCCAGCAGCTTGAGCACTAGCGACGGAAAAGATACGCAGTATTTT